This T cell receptor beta chain came from a study of T cells in Graves' hyperthyroidism and ophthalmopathy (dated by TCRdb to between 2018 and 2021). As for the study more broadly: Peripheral blood was sampled at the time of initial diagnosis, prior to any treatment. A discovery cohort of around 100 patients, 43 with Graves' ophthalmopathy and more than 55 with stable Graves' hyperthyroidism, was used to find distinguishing TCR V-J signatures. Prospective prediction of ophthalmopathy was tested in an independent validation cohort consisting of 18 to 20 hyperthyroidism patients and some 17 patients who later progressed to ophthalmopathy. The 100 or so discovery patients were divided at random into training and test sets in a 7:3 ratio. In over five Graves' hyperthyroidism patients, the study also compared T-cell repertoires from thyroid tissue with T-cell repertoires from blood. After sampling, hyperthyroidism patients received methimazole starting at 30 mg daily, and ophthalmopathy patients received high-dose intravenous methylprednisolone. According to the paper, TCR Vbeta CDR3 sequencing was carried out on 120 to 150 peripheral blood samples, which came from approximately 41 ophthalmopathy, approximately 72 hyperthyroidism and roughly 17 progressor patients.

V loses 6 bases of germline sequence and J loses 1 base, and the interval between the two ends is 12 bases. The CDR3, from cysteine to phenylalanine, totals 15 residues. Kept here is only the CDR3 DNA, which spans 45 bases and is read in frame from base 1. Via the germline V gene, CDR1 is MRHNA and CDR2 SNTAGT. Stable Graves' hyperthyroidism was defined as no progression to ophthalmopathy during 18 months of follow-up. Hyperthyroidism patients were newly diagnosed, had a disease duration of under 2 months, and were aged 18 to 65 years. The study excluded patients with uncontrolled infections, other autoimmune diseases, pregnancy or lactation. Clinical symptoms, serum thyroxine and TRAb, thyroid ultrasound, and orbital computed tomography formed the basis for the diagnoses. PBMCs were isolated from 10 ml of fresh peripheral blood by Ficoll-Paque density gradient centrifugation. Trizol reagent was used to extract total RNA, and RNA quality was then checked on an Agilent 2100 Bioanalyzer.

As to this clonotype: The target of this receptor is not known. Base qualities were left out, and no much larger clone turns up one base away.

The TCR beta CDR3 regions were amplified from the RNA transcripts. The TCR CDR3 was subjected to a first round of RT-PCR using the HTBI primer set and the Qiagen OneStep RT-PCR kit. Libraries were constructed in a second round of multiplex PCR, after which size selection and purification were carried out. Paired-end sequencing of the libraries was performed with 100 bp reads on an Illumina HiSeq2000. On the authors' methods: SOAPnuke was used to process the raw data, with reads discarded if the reads contained adapters or uncalled bases, had a mean Phred below 15, or lacked an exact constant-primer or identifier match. COPE v1.2.5 was used to merge the high-quality paired reads, and each unique nucleotide sequence was defined as a clonotype. MiTCR v1.1 was used to align clonotypes to the IMGT TRBV, TRBD and TRBJ reference segments. Analysis was restricted to V-J combinations with a frequency above 0.0001, which covered about 99% of repertoires. The TCS score was defined as F50 (clonal expansion) divided by E x V (chaos), with BLOSUM62-based TCRdist calculated between CDR3 peptides within each V-J. Welch's t-statistics and random forest reduced around 550 V-J features to under 15, which were used in a naive Bayes classifier (R e1071). TCRdb trimmed the raw reads at Q25, called clones with MiXCR and kept productive beta chains. Every entry covers one CDR3 protein and lists the most common genes and DNA from its rows. The V and J calls, along with clone size, are taken from TCRdb and not from the paper's own processing. The sample table contains about 180,000 distinct CDR3 sequences; only one count was recorded for about a sixth of them. The top ten hold about 31% of the sample.

Results the study describes overall, beyond this receptor: In validation, progression to ophthalmopathy was predicted by the model with 65% to 71% sensitivity and 72.22% specificity, a median of about 6.8 months before onset. Ophthalmopathy was separated from stable hyperthyroidism by a 13 V-J signature model, with 87.88% sensitivity and about 84% specificity obtained in cross-validation and 80%/75% obtained in testing. Most expanded thyroid clonotypes (frequency above 0.001) were also detected in blood, a finding suggesting that blood repertoires may reflect thyroid immune responses. Sample size was not statistically predetermined, and blinding of investigators to group allocation was not performed.

Source material: blood. The V and J segments used are TRBV6-4 and TRBJ1-4; the D gene lacks a confident call. The TCR sequence derives from a woman between 45 and 65 years old with Graves' hyperthyroidism. The CDR3 amino acid sequence is: CASSLTPGTNEKLFF. The nucleotide sequence is given as TGTGCCAGCAGCCTCACACCGGGAACTAATGAAAAACTGTTTTTT.